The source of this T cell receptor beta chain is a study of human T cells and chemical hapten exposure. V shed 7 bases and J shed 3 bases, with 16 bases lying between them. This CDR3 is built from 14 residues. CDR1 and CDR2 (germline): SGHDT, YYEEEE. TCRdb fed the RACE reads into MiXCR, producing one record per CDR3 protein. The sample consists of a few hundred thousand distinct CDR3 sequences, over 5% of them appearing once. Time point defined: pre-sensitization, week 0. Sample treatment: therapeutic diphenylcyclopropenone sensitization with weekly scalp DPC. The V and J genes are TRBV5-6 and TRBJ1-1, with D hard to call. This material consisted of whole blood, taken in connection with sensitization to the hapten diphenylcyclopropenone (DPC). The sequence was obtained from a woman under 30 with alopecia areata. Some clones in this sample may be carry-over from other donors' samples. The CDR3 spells CASASEGIHTEAFF. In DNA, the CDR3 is TGTGCCAGCGCCTCCGAGGGAATTCACACTGAAGCTTTCTTT.